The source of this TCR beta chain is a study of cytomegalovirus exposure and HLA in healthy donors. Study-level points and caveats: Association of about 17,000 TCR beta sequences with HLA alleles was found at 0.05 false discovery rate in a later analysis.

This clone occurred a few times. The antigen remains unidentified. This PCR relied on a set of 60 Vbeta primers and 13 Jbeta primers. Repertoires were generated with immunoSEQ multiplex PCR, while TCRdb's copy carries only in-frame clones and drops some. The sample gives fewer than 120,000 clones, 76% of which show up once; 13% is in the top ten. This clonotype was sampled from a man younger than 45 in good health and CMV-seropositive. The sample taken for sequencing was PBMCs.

The CDR3 nucleotides are TGTGCCAGTAGTATACCCCGGACAGTCTTAAACAATGAGCAGTTCTTC. Translating gives CASSIPRTVLNNEQFF. This rearrangement joins TRBV19 to TRBJ2-1, with TRBD1 as a possible D gene (6 bases). CDR1 and CDR2 (germline): LNHDA, SQIVND (reference sequence). This CDR3 is 16 amino acids long. Trimming shortened V by 2 bases and J by 5 bases, and 16 bases separated the two germline ends.